The subject of this entry is one T cell receptor (beta chain). This entry comes from a study of blood T cell repertoires in COVID-19. Study as a whole: PBMCs, B-cell-depleted T cells, or T cells were the source of the cDNA or gDNA that made up the material.

Some clones are missing from TCRdb's copy, which holds only in-frame ones; the method was immunoSEQ multiplex PCR. The sample lists about 160,000 clones; under 95% were seen once. Sequencing was carried out using peripheral blood. This TCR came from a man aged 55 to 69 with active or convalescent COVID-19.

As DNA, the CDR3 is TGTGCCAGCTCACGAGTCCGGGACAGGGGGCCCTACGAGCAGTACTTC. It translates to CASSRVRDRGPYEQYF. V gene TRBV18 combines with J gene TRBJ2-7, with TRBD1 identical over 12 bases. CDR1 KGHSH and CDR2 LQKENI come from the germline V gene. The CDR3 extends over 16 amino acids. V shed 4 bases and J 2 bases; nucleotides not matched to a gene: 6.